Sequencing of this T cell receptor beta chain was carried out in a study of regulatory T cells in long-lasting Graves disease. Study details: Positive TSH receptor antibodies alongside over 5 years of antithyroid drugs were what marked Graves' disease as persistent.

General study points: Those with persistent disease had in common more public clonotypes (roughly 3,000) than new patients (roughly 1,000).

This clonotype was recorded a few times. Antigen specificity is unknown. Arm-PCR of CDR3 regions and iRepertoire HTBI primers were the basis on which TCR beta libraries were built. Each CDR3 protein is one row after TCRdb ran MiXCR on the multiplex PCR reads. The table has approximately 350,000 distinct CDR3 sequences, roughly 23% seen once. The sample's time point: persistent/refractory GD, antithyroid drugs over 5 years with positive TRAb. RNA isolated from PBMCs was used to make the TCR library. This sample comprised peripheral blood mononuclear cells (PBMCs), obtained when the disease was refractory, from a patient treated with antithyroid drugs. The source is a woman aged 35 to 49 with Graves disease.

CDR3 sequence: CASSPNGQPSYEQYF. The CDR3, as DNA: TGTGCCAGCAGCCCTAATGGACAGCCCTCCTACGAGCAGTACTTC. This chain connects TRBV14 to TRBJ2-7; D is perhaps TRBD1 (6 bases). The ends were cut back, 4 bases at V and 0 bases at J, with 13 bases in the middle. Germline assignment: CDR1 SGHDN and CDR2 FVKESK. The CDR3 spans 15 residues.